This TCR beta chain was retrieved from a study of beta chain features in type 1 diabetes. Study results and caveats: Using cDNA template may skew counts toward highly expressing activated cells. Individuals with type 1 diabetes displayed fewer insertions and more deletions at VDJ junctions. The study found moderately but significantly shorter TCRB CDR3s in all four CD4+ subsets of Type 1 diabetes patients. A closer apparent resemblance between naive, central memory and Treg TCRB repertoires was seen in patients than in healthy donors.

This clone was observed a few times. The antigen remains unidentified. The whole isolated RNA underwent reverse transcription, so sequencing captured expressed TCRB transcripts. The repertoire was sequenced with immunoSEQ multiplex PCR; TCRdb's copy has only in-frame clones and lacks some. The sample yields 300,000 to 350,000 clones, approximately 13% seen once. The CDR3 length is 15 residues. Germline V lookup: CDR1 MNHEY, CDR2 SMNVEV (reference sequence). J gave up 2 bases and V 4 bases, and 2 bases lay outside the gene matches. The TCR comes from a woman between 18 and 30 years old with type 1 diabetes. The chain combines TRBV27 with TRBJ2-5, with 12 nucleotides matching TRBD2. Specimen: naive CD4+ T cells from blood. Here the CDR3 reads CASSSLAGGQETQYF. The CDR3 coding sequence is TGTGCCAGCAGTTCGCTAGCGGGAGGGCAAGAGACCCAGTACTTC.